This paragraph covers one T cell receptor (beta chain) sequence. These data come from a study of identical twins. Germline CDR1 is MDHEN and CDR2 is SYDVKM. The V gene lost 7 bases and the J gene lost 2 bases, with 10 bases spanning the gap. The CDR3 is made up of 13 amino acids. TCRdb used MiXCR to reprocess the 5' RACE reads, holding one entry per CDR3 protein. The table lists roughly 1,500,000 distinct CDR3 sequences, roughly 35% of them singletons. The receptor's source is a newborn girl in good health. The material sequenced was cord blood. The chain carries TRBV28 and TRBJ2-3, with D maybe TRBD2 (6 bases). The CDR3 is CASISGDTDTQYF. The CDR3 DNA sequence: TGTGCCAGCATTTCGGGGGACACAGATACGCAGTATTTT.